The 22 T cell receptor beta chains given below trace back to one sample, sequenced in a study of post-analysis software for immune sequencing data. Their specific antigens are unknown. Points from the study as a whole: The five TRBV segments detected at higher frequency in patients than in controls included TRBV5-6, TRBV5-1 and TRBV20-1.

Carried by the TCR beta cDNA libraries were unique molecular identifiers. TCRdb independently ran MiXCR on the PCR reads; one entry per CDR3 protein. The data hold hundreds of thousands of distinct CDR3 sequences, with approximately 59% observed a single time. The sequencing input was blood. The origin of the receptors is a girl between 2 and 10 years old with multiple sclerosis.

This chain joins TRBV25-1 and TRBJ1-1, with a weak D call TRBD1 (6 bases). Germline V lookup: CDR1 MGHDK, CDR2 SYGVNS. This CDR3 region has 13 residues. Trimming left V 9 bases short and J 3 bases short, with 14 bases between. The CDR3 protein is CASKGVEDTEAFF. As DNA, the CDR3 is TGTGCCAGTAAGGGGGTGGAGGACACTGAAGCTTTCTTT.

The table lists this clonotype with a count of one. Here the CDR3 reads CSARTEGTVAKNIQYF. In nucleotides, the CDR3 is TGCAGTGCTAGAACAGAAGGGACAGTAGCCAAAAACATTCAGTACTTC. The genes are TRBV20-1 and TRBJ2-4; 7 bases are shared with TRBD1. The CDR3 runs 16 residues. The germline gives CDR1 DFQATT, CDR2 SNEGSKA (reference sequence). With V trimmed by 2 bases and J by 0 bases, 7 bases remained unmatched.

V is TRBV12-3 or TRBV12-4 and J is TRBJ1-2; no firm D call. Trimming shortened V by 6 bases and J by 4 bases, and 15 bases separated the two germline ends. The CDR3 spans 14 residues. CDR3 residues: CASSPVQNVYGYTF. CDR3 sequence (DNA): TGTGCCAGCAGCCCAGTACAAAACGTCTATGGCTACACCTTC.

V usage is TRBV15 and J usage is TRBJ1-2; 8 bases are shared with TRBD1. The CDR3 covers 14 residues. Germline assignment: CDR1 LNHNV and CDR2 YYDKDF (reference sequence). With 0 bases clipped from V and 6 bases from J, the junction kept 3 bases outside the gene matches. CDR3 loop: CATSRDTGGNGYTF. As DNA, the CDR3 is TGTGCCACCAGCAGAGATACAGGGGGGAATGGCTACACCTTC.

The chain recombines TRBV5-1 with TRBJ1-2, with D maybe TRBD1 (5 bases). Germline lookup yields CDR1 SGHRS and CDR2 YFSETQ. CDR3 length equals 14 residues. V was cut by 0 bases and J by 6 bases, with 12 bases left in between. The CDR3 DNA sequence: TGCGCCAGCAGCTTGGAGGGGCTTATGGATGGCTACACCTTC. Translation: CASSLEGLMDGYTF.

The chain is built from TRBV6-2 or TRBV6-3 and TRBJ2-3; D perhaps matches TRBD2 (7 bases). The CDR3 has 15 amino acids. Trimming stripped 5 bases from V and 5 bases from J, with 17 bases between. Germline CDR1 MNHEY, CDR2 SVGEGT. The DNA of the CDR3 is TGTGCCAGCAGTCCGAGGAGGGGGGGACGAGATACGCAGTATTTT. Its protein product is CASSPRRGGRDTQYF.

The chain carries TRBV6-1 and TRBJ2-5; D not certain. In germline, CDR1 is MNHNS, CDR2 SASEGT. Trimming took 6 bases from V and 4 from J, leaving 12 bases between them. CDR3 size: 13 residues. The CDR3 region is CASRVIGTETQYF. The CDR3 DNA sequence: TGTGCCAGCAGGGTAATAGGAACAGAGACCCAGTACTTC.

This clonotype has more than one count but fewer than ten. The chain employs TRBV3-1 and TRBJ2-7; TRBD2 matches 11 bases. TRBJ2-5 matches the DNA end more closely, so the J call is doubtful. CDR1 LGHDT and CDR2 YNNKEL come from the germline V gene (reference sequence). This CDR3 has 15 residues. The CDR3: CASSHSGRGRETQYF. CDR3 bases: TGTGCCAGCAGCCATAGCGGGAGGGGGCGAGAGACCCAGTACTTC.

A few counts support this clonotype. In nucleotides, the CDR3 is TGTGCCAGCAGCCGGCTAGCGGGTCACAATGAGCAGTTCTTC. It codes for CASSRLAGHNEQFF. The chain combines TRBV7-2 with TRBJ2-1; 8 bases fit TRBD2. Germline V gives CDR1 SGHTA, CDR2 FQGNSA. Losses at the gene ends were 5 bases for V and 5 bases for J; bases not matched to a gene: 5. This CDR3 region has 14 residues.

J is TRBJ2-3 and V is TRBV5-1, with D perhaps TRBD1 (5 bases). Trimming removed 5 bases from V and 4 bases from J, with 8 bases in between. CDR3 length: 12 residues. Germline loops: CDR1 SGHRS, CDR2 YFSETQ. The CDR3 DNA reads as TGCGCCAGCAGACCAGGGTCAGATACGCAGTATTTT. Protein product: CASRPGSDTQYF.

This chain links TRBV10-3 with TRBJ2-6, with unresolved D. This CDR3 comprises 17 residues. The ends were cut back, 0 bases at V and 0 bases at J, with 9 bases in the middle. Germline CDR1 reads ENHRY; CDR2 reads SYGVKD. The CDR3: CAISESGWGSGANVLTF. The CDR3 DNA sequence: TGTGCCATCAGTGAGTCCGGGTGGGGCTCTGGGGCCAACGTCCTGACTTTC.

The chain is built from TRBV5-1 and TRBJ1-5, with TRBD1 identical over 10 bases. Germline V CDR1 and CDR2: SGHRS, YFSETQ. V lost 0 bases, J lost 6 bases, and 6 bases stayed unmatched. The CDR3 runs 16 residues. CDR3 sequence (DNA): TGCGCCAGCAGCTTGGCGGGACAGGGGCCCGGTCAGCCCCAGCATTTT. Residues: CASSLAGQGPGQPQHF.

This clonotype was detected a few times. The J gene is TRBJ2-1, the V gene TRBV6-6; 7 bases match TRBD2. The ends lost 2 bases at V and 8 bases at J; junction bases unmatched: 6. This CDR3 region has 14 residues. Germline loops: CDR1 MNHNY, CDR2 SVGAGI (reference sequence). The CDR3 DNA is TGTGCCAGCAGTTACGGACTAGGACGGGATGAGCAGTTCTTC. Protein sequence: CASSYGLGRDEQFF.

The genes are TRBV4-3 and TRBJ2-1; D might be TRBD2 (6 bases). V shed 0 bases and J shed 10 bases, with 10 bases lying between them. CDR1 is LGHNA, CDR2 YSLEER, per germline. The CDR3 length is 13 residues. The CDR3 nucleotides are TGCGCCAGCAGCCAAGATTGGCGGGAAGAGCAGTTCTTC. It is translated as CASSQDWREEQFF.

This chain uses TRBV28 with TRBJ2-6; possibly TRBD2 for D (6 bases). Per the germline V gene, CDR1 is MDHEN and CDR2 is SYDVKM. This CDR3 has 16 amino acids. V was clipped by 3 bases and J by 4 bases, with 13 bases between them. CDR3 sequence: CASSFSGTAGANVLTF. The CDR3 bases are TGTGCCAGCAGTTTCTCAGGGACTGCGGGGGCCAACGTCCTGACTTTC.

The CDR3 region is CSARASSGRAGNEQFF. The CDR3 DNA reads TGCAGTGCTAGGGCCTCTAGCGGGAGGGCCGGTAATGAGCAGTTCTTC. V gene TRBV20-1 combines with J gene TRBJ2-1; 12 positions match TRBD2. V lost 3 bases to trimming and J lost 7 bases; unmatched junction nucleotides: 10. This CDR3 has 16 amino acids. Germline V gives CDR1 DFQATT, CDR2 SNEGSKA (reference sequence).

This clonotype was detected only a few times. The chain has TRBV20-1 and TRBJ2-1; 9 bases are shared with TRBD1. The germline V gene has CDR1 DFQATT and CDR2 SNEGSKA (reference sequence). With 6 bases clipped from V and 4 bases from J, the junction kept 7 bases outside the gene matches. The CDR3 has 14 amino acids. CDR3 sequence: CSAFGGQGYNEQFF. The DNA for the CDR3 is TGCAGTGCCTTCGGTGGACAGGGGTACAATGAGCAGTTCTTC.

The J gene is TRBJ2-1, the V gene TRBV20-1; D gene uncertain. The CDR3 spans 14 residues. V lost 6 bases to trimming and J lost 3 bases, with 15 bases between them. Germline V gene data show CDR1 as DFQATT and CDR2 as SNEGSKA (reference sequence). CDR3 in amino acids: CSASRSADYNEQFF. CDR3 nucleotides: TGCAGTGCCTCCCGGTCGGCAGACTACAATGAGCAGTTCTTC.

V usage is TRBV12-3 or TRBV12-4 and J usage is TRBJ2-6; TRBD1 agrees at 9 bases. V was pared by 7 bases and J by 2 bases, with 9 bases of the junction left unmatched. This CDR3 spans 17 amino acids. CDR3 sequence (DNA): TGTGCCAGCATCCACTTGAACAGGGGGCCTGGGGCCAACGTCCTGACTTTC. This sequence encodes CASIHLNRGPGANVLTF.

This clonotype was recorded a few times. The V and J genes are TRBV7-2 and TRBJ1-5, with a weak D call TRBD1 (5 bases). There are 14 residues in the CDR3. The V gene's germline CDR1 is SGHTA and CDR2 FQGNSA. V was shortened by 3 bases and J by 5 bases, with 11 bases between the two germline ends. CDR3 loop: CASSFRQGDQPQHF. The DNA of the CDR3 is TGTGCCAGCAGCTTCCGGCAGGGAGATCAGCCCCAGCATTTT.

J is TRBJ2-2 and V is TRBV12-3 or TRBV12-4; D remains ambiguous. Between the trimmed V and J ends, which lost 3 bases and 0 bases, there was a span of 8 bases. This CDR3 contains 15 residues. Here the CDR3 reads CASSLYNANTGELFF. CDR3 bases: TGTGCCAGCAGTTTGTACAACGCGAACACCGGGGAGCTGTTTTTT.

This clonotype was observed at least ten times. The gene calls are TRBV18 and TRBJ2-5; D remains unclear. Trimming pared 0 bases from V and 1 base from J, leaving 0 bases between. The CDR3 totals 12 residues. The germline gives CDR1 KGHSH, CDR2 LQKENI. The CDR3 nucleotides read TGTGCCAGCTCACCACCCCAAGAGACCCAGTACTTC. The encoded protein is CASSPPQETQYF. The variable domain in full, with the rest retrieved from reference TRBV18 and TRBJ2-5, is NAGVMQNPRHLVRRRGQEARLRCSPMKGHSHVYWYRQLPEEGLKFMVYLQKENIIDESGMPKERFSAEFPKEGPSILRIQQVVRGDSAAYFCASSPPQETQYFGPGTRLLVL.